These 13 T cell receptor beta chains were sequenced from one sample in a study of OX40 agonist ivuxolimab in advanced cancers. Assay: immunoSEQ multiplex PCR; the TCRdb copy retains only in-frame clones and omits some. The data show roughly 58,000 clones, with roughly nine tenths seen just once and around 0.78% held by the top ten. The input for sequencing was CD4+ or CD8+ T cells sorted from blood, taken in a trial of the OX40 agonist ivuxolimab. The receptor source for this set is an adult with an advanced solid tumor such as melanoma, head and neck, liver or kidney cancer.

This chain uses TRBV5-6 with TRBJ1-1; D uncertain. The V gene lost 1 base and the J gene lost 8 bases, with 21 bases spanning the gap. Germline CDR1 is SGHDT and CDR2 is YYEEEE. The CDR3 totals 16 residues. The CDR3 DNA reads TGTGCCAGCAGCTTGCCCAGTGCGGGTCCCAGCCGGGAAGCTTTCTTT. This translates into CASSLPSAGPSREAFF.

The chain is built from TRBV7-9 and TRBJ2-7, with TRBD1 matching 8 bases. Germline CDR1 SEHNR, CDR2 FQNEAQ (reference sequence). V lost 3 bases and J lost 4; bases outside the gene matches: 5. The length of the CDR3 is 14 residues. The CDR3 is CASSFGQGPYEQYF. CDR3 DNA: TGTGCCAGCAGCTTCGGACAGGGCCCTTACGAGCAGTACTTC.

This clone was seen once. This rearrangement joins TRBV27 to TRBJ1-2; tentative D call: TRBD1 (5 bases). The V end lost 6 bases, the J end lost 2 bases, and 13 bases lay between the germline ends. Germline values: CDR1 MNHEY, CDR2 SMNVEV (reference sequence). The CDR3 sequence is 14 residues long. The CDR3 region is CASSPRGNNYGYTF. The CDR3 DNA reads TGTGCCAGCAGCCCTCGGGGGAACAACTATGGCTACACCTTC.

This clone has just one count. The chain carries TRBV6-5 and TRBJ1-6; maybe TRBD1 (5 bases). Trimming removed 2 bases at V and 12 bases at J, with 8 bases between. The CDR3 sequence is 12 residues long. Germline CDR1 MNHEY, CDR2 SVGAGI. The CDR3 nucleotides read TGTGCCAGCAGTTACCTCGGGGGACCCCTCCACTTT. It translates to CASSYLGGPLHF.

The chain uses TRBV30 and TRBJ2-7, with TRBD1 identical over 7 bases. The CDR3 covers 14 residues. V shed 5 bases, J shed 6 bases, and the junction held 13 bases outside the gene matches. In germline, CDR1 is GTSNPN, CDR2 SVGIG (reference sequence). CDR3 protein: CAWALLQGMGEQYF. CDR3 DNA sequence: TGTGCCTGGGCCCTTTTACAGGGGATGGGCGAGCAGTACTTC.

The gene calls are TRBV5-1 and TRBJ1-4; no clear D gene. This CDR3 region has 13 residues. V lost 4 bases to trimming and J lost 0 bases, with 4 bases between them. The germline V gene has CDR1 SGHRS and CDR2 YFSETQ. CDR3 DNA sequence: TGCGCCAGCAGCCCCTCAACTAATGAAAAACTGTTTTTT. Its translation: CASSPSTNEKLFF.

The chain employs TRBV14 and TRBJ2-1; weak D call: TRBD1 (5 bases). Looked up from germline, CDR1 is SGHDN and CDR2 is FVKESK. V was pared by 4 bases and J by 9 bases, with 13 bases between. The CDR3 sequence is 13 residues long. The CDR3 nucleotides read TGTGCCAGCAGCCTACGGACATCTAGTGAGCAGTTCTTC. Protein: CASSLRTSSEQFF.

This chain connects TRBV28 to TRBJ1-3; no definite D call. Trimming took off 5 bases at V and 0 bases at J, with 8 bases between the two ends. The CDR3 consists of 14 residues. The germline V gene encodes CDR1 MDHEN and CDR2 SYDVKM. CDR3: CASSPQSSGNTIYF. In DNA form, the CDR3 reads TGTGCCAGCAGTCCCCAGAGCTCTGGAAACACCATATATTTT.

The rearrangement joins TRBV6-1 to TRBJ2-6; D is possibly TRBD1 (6 bases). There are 18 residues in the CDR3. The germline V gene encodes CDR1 MNHNS and CDR2 SASEGT. Trimming took 4 bases from V and 0 from J, leaving 16 bases between them. The CDR3 region is CASSGLQGISSGANVLTF. The CDR3 DNA reads as TGTGCCAGCAGTGGGTTACAGGGAATTAGCTCTGGGGCCAACGTCCTGACTTTC.

V usage is TRBV18 and J usage is TRBJ1-5, with D perhaps TRBD1 (5 bases). Germline-derived CDR1 and CDR2 are KGHSH and LQKENI. The ends were cut back, 5 bases at V and 0 bases at J, with 8 bases in the middle. The CDR3 length is 14 residues. The CDR3 bases are TGTGCCAGCTCAAGGGGCACTAGCAATCAGCCCCAGCATTTT. This encodes CASSRGTSNQPQHF. The full variable domain, completed using reference TRBV18 and TRBJ1-5, is NAGVMQNPRHLVRRRGQEARLRCSPMKGHSHVYWYRQLPEEGLKFMVYLQKENIIDESGMPKERFSAEFPKEGPSILRIQQVVRGDSAAYFCASSRGTSNQPQHFGDGTRLSIL.

The chain is built from TRBV10-3 and TRBJ2-2, with TRBD1 matching over 8 bases. The trim removed 10 bases at V and 2 bases at J, leaving 6 bases unmatched. The CDR3 is 14 residues long. Germline assignment: CDR1 ENHRY and CDR2 SYGVKD. The CDR3 region is CASLQGVNTGELFF. In nucleotides, the CDR3 is TGTGCCAGCCTACAGGGGGTAAACACCGGGGAGCTGTTTTTT.

The rearrangement joins TRBV11-3 to TRBJ2-3; 9 bases match TRBD2. CDR3 length equals 19 residues. Germline loops: CDR1 SGHNT, CDR2 YENEEA. With 7 bases clipped from V and 1 base from J, the junction kept 18 bases outside the gene matches. The CDR3 region is CASTVLAGLFRYRTDTQYF. The CDR3 nucleotides read TGTGCCAGCACGGTTCTAGCGGGACTTTTCCGCTATCGCACAGATACGCAGTATTTT.

This chain joins TRBV18 and TRBJ1-4; D not certain. Germline V gene data show CDR1 as KGHSH and CDR2 as LQKENI. The CDR3 totals 14 residues. V lost 1 base to trimming and J lost 5 bases, with 8 bases between them. Written as DNA, the CDR3 is TGTGCCAGCTCACCACAGGACGGCAATGAAAAACTGTTTTTT. It specifies CASSPQDGNEKLFF.